The TCR beta chain under discussion was sequenced for a study of blood T cell repertoires in COVID-19. Overall study: Samples of COVID-19 (acute and convalescent) were obtained from the United States, Italy and Spain. PBMCs, B-cell-depleted T cells, or T cells provided the cDNA or gDNA that made up the material.

The CDR3 totals 18 residues. CDR1 SEHNR and CDR2 FQNEAQ come from the germline V gene (reference sequence). J lost 4 bases, V lost 4 bases, and 10 bases had no gene match. Study processing details: Amplified reference gene primers provided the basis for estimating nucleated cell counts. Assay used: immunoSEQ multiplex PCR; TCRdb lists only in-frame clones, some missing. V and J calls and clone size come straight from that table; D and trimming were deduced from the DNA. The sample has 95,000 to 150,000 clones; 70% to 90% are singletons. The chain joins TRBV7-9 to TRBJ2-2, with 12 bases matching TRBD2. The sequence was obtained from a woman older than 75 with acute or convalescent COVID-19. The source material was peripheral blood. The CDR3 bases are TGTGCCAGCAGCTCAGGACTAGCGGGAATATTTCGCACCGGGGAGCTGTTTTTT. Its translation: CASSSGLAGIFRTGELFF.